At least ten counts were recorded for the clone carrying this T cell receptor beta chain. Antigen specificity is unknown. TCRdb re-analysed the reads in MiXCR, keeping a single row per CDR3 protein. The table lists about 400,000 distinct CDR3 sequences, 15% to 20% of them singletons. The CDR3 totals 15 residues. V shed 10 bases and J shed 0 bases, with 13 bases lying between them. CDR1 is SGHTA, CDR2 FQGNSA, per germline. The data are from a study of T cell repertoires in cytomegalovirus infection. Study-wide context: The public TCR beta signatures pointed to both CMV infection and matching HLA type. Study outcomes and limitations: There were HLA-C-restricted CMV-specific TCR beta clonotypes dominating the ex vivo response. Cumulative frequency of public TCR beta families picked out carriers of CMV plus the relevant HLA.

The material sequenced was PBMCs. The J gene is TRBJ1-6, the V gene TRBV7-2; no definite D call. The clonotype was recovered from a human donor in good health (CMV status not recorded). Some clones in this sample may be carry-over from other donors' samples. The CDR3 is CAITTGGSYNSPLHF. CDR3 coding DNA: TGTGCCATCACGACCGGAGGCTCCTATAATTCACCCCTCCACTTT.